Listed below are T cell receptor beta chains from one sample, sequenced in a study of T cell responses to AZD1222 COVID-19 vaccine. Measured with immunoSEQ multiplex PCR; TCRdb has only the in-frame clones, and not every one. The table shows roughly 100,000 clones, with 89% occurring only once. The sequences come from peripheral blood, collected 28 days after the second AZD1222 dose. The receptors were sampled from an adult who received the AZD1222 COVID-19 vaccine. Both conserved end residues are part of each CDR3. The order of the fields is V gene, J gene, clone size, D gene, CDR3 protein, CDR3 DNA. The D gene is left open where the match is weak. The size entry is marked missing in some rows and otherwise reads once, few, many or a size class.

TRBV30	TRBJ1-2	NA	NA	CAWRAGSNYGYTF	TGTGCCTGGAGAGCAGGGTCTAACTATGGCTACACCTTC
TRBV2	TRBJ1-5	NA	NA	CASTRGDNQPQHF	TGTGCCAGCACGAGGGGGGACAATCAGCCCCAGCATTTT
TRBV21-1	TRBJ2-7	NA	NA	CASSQNLMGQGRGEQYF	TGTGCCAGCAGCCAAAACTTGATGGGACAGGGGAGAGGCGAGCAGTACTTC
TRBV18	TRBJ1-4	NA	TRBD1	CASSPRGEKLFF	TGTGCCAGCTCACCCAGGGGGGAAAAACTGTTTTTT
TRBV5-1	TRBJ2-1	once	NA	CASSFPDANEQFF	TGCGCCAGCAGCTTCCCAGACGCCAATGAGCAGTTCTTC
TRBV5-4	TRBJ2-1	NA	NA	CASSWGGTYNEQFF	TGTGCCAGCAGCTGGGGCGGGACCTACAATGAGCAGTTCTTC
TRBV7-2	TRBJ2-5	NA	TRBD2	CASSPGVRGGRETQYF	TGTGCCAGCAGCCCCGGGGTCCGGGGGGGCAGGGAGACCCAGTACTTC
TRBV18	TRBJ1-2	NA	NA	CASSSDQLDGYTF	TGTGCCAGCTCATCGGACCAACTAGATGGCTACACCTTC
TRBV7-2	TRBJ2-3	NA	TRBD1	CASSLMGQTATDTQYF	TGTGCCAGCAGCTTAATGGGACAGACTGCCACAGATACGCAGTATTTT
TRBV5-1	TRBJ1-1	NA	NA	CASSLGSNTEAFF	TGCGCCAGCAGCTTGGGGTCGAACACTGAAGCTTTCTTT
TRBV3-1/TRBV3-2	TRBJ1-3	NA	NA	CASSYGGSGNTIYF	TGTGCCAGCAGCTACGGGGGTTCTGGAAACACCATATATTTT
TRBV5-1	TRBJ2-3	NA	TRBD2	CASSASGISADTQYF	TGCGCCAGCAGCGCGAGCGGGATAAGCGCAGATACGCAGTATTTT
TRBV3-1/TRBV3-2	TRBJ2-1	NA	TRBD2	CASSPLPSGNAYNEQFF	TGTGCCAGCAGCCCTTTGCCTAGCGGGAATGCCTACAATGAGCAGTTCTTC
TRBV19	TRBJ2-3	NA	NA	CASTSQTGTDTQYF	TGTGCCAGTACCTCCCAAACCGGCACAGATACGCAGTATTTT
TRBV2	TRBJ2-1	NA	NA	CASTRGSNEQFF	TGTGCCAGCACCCGTGGATCCAATGAGCAGTTCTTC
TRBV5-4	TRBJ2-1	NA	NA	CASSLALVAAYNEQFF	TGTGCCAGCAGCTTGGCACTGGTGGCGGCCTACAATGAGCAGTTCTTC
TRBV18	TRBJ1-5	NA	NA	CASSPTVGNQPQHF	TGTGCCAGCTCACCGACAGTGGGCAATCAGCCCCAGCATTTT
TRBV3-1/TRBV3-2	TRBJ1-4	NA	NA	CASSDTDRSNEKLFF	TGTGCCAGCAGCGACACGGACAGATCTAATGAAAAACTGTTTTTT
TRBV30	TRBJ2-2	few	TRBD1	CAWRRGTAQTGELFF	TGTGCCTGGAGAAGGGGGACAGCCCAAACCGGGGAGCTGTTTTTT